This TCR beta chain was sequenced for a study of T-cell memory formation after mild COVID-19. Notes on the study in general: Specificity for SARS-CoV-2 was not confirmed among the second-wave clones peaking on day 37. Clones contracting over day 15 to 85 were CD4/CD8 balanced, with later expanders leaning CD4+.

On this clonotype: Its antigen remains unidentified.

TCRdb fed the 5' RACE reads into MiXCR, producing one record per CDR3 protein. The sample contains 340,000 or so distinct CDR3 sequences, approximately 13% of which appear only once. The CDR3 runs to 14 residues. Germline CDR1 SGHTA, CDR2 FQGNSA. The germline V and J ends were trimmed by 0 bases and 3 bases, with 8 bases remaining between them. Sequencing was carried out using PBMCs or a T cell subset sorted from them (not recorded which). This clonotype originated in a man between 18 and 35 years old who had mild COVID-19 (a few samples of this study predate the infection). Cell type and time point are not known. The rearrangement links TRBV7-2 to TRBJ1-1; no definite D call. Here the CDR3 reads CASSLAREDTEAFF. In nucleotides, the CDR3 is TGTGCCAGCAGCTTAGCTAGAGAAGACACTGAAGCTTTCTTT.